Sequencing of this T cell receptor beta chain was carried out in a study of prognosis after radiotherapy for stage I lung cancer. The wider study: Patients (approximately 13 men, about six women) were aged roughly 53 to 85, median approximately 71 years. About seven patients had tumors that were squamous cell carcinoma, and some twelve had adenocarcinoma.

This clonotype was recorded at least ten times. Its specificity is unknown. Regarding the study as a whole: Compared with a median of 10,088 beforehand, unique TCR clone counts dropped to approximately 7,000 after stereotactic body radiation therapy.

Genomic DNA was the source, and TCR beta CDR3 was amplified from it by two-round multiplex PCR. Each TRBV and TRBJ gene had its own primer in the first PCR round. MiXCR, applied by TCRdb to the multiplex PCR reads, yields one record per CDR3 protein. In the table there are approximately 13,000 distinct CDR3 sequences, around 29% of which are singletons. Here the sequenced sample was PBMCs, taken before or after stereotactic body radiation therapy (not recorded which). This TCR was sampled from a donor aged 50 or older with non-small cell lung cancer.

This CDR3 reads CASSGQLSGNTIYF. As DNA, the CDR3 is TGTGCCAGCAGTGGGCAGCTCTCTGGAAACACCATATATTTT. This chain joins TRBV2 and TRBJ1-3; D is undetermined. The ends were cut back, 4 bases at V and 0 bases at J, with 7 bases in the middle. CDR1 is SNHLY and CDR2 is FYNNEI in the germline V gene. The CDR3 runs to 14 residues.